This T cell receptor (beta chain) was sequenced for a study of blood T cell repertoires in COVID-19 (dated by TCRdb to 2019 to 2021). For the wider study: Collaborator samples came from the United States, Italy and Spain and covered acute and convalescent phases of COVID-19. The repertoires were released in a freely available public database meant as a resource for research on the immune response to SARS-CoV-2. Subjects who had been exposed to COVID-19, were actively infected with it, or had recovered from it provided the deeply sampled blood TCRbeta repertoires that made up the dataset. The sample metadata nearly always contained a de-identified subject ID, COVID-19 status, age in years and sex. The prospective study material was composed of cDNA or gDNA derived from T cells, B-cell-depleted T cells, or PBMCs. The samples were drawn from two sources: the first 160 participants of the ongoing ImmuneRACE study, and about 1,300 subjects contributed by 6 global collaborators. HLA class I and class II types, where available, came from metadata supplied by the sample provider rather than from assay-based typing. Overall results and qualifications from the work: The quantity of clinical and demographic metadata differed by source and by participant and was supplied without curation.

As encoded in the germline V gene (reference sequence), CDR1 is LGHDT while CDR2 is YNNKEL. V is clipped by 5 bases and J by 6 bases, and the sequence between their germline boundaries is 13 bases long. The CDR3 contains 14 residues, cysteine and phenylalanine counted. The entry retains the CDR3 DNA only, 42 bases that are in frame from base 1. The immunoSEQ Assay, a bias-controlled multiplex PCR, was used to amplify TCRbeta CDR3 regions from genomic DNA. For the original study's pipeline: The number of nucleated cells in each sample was estimated by amplification of reference gene primers within the assay. To quantify the absolute abundance of each unique TCRbeta CDR3 rearrangement, sequence reads were collapsed and filtered. Productive Simpson clonality was computed per sample as the square root of Simpson's diversity index over productive rearrangements. In TCRdb, the immuneACCESS table is reduced to in-frame sequences with V and J assigned. These tables do not hold every clone; where another copy was compared, an unresolved V gene accounts for under half, and the others remain unexplained. Clone size and V and J calls were adopted from that table, with D and trimming inferred from the DNA. This sample has fewer than 350,000 clones in its table, and 90% of those were observed once. The ten most abundant clones make up nearly 7% of the sample.

Turning to this clone: Its antigen remains unidentified. No base quality information exists; no much larger clone differs at one position.

In Seattle, one collaborating source enrolled patients while the infection was active and tracked those patients longitudinally over the course of disease. Each collaborating institution followed its own protocols to collect whole blood in K2EDTA tubes. For TCRbeta analysis, collaborators shipped samples as frozen whole blood, isolated PBMCs, or DNA extracted from either of those sample types. Sequenced material: peripheral blood. The TCR comes from a woman younger than 45 with COVID-19, enrolled during active disease. The chain is made from TRBV3-1 (or the pseudogene TRBV3-2) and TRBJ2-2, with the D gene uncertain. The sequenced DNA: TGTGCCAGCAGCAAAAGCGAGGTCGCCGGGGAGCTGTTTTTT. Translation gives CASSKSEVAGELFF.